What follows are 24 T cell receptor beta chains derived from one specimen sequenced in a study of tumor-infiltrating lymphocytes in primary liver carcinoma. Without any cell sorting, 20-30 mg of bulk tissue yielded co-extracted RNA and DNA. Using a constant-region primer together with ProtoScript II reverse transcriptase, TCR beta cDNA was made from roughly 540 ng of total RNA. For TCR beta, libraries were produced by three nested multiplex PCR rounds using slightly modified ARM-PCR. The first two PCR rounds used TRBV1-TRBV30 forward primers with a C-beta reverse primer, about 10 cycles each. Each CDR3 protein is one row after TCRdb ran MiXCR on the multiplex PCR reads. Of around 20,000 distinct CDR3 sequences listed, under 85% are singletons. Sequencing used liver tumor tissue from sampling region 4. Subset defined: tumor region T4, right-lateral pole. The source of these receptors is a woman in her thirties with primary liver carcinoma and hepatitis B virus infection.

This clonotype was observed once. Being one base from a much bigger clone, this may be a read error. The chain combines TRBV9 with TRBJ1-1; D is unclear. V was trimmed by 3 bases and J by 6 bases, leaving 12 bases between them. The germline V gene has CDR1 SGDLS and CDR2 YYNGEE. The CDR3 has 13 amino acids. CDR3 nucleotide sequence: TGTGCCAGCAGCGACGGAAATAGGGCTGAAGCTTTCTTT. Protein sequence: CASSDGNRAEAFF.

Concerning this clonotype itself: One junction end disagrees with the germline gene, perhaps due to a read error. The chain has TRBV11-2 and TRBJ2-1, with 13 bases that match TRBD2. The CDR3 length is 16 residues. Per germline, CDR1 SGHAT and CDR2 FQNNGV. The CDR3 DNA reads TGTGCCAGCAGGGTTACTAGCGGGAGGGCCGGCAATGGGCAGTTCTTC. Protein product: CASRVTSGRAGNGQFF.

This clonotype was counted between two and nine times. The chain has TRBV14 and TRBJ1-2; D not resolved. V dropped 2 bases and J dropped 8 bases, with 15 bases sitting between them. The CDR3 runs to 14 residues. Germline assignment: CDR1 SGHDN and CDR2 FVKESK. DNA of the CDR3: TGTGCCAGCAGCCAATGGAACAGCTTCTACGGCTACACCTTC. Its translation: CASSQWNSFYGYTF.

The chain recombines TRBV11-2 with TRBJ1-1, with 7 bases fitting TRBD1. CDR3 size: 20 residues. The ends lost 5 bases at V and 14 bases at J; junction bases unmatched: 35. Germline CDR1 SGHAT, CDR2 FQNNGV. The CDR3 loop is CASSARERGPKRWSNTEAFF. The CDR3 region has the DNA TGTGCCAGCAGCGCTCGGGAAAGGGGGCCCAAGAGGTGGAGTAACACTGAGGCCTTCTTT.

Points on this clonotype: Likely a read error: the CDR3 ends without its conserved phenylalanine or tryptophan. CDR3 amino acids: CASRLTSGRSETQYL. In DNA, the CDR3 is TGTGCCAGTCGTCTGACTAGCGGGAGGTCGGAGACCCAGTACCTC. The V call is TRBV28, the J call TRBJ2-5; 13 bases align to TRBD2. This CDR3 has 15 amino acids. The junction had 9 bases not matched to a gene; V was cut back by 9 bases and J by 5 bases. The V gene's germline CDR1 is MDHEN and CDR2 SYDVKM.

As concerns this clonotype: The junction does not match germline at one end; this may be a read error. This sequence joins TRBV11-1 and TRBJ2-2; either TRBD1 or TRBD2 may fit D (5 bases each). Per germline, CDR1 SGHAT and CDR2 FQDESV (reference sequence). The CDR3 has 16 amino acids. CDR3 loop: CANSRVMAVASGELFF. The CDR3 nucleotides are TGTGCCAACAGCAGGGTTATGGCGGTAGCGTCCGGGGAGCTGTTTTTT.

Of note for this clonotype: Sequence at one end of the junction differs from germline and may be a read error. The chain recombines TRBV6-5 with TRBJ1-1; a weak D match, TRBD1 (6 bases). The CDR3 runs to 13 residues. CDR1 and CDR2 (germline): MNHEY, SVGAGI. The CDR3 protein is CASSLNRDSEAFF. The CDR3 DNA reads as TGTGCTAGCAGCTTGAACAGGGACTCTGAAGCTTTCTTT.

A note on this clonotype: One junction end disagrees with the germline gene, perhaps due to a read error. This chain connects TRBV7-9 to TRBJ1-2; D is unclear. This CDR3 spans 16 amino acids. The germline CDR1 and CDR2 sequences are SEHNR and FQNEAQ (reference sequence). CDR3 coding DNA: TGTGCCAGCAGCTTAGCGTCCCGAGGCCAGAGGAATGGCAACACCTTC. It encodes CASSLASRGQRNGNTF.

The CDR3, as DNA: TGTGCCAGCAGCTTAGGTCTGGCAGGGGGCTCCTACAATAAGCGGTTCTTC. It translates to CASSLGLAGGSYNKRFF. The chain uses TRBV11-1 and TRBJ2-1; TRBD1 matches at 8 bases. The CDR3 covers 17 residues. The germline gives CDR1 SGHAT, CDR2 FQDESV (reference sequence). V shed 1 base, J shed 15 bases, and the junction held 20 bases outside the gene matches.

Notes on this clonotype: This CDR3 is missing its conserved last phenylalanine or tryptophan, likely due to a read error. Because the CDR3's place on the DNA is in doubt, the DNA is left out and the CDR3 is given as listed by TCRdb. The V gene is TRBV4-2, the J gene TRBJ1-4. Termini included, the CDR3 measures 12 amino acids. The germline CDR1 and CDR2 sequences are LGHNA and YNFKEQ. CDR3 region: CASSQDREKLLL.

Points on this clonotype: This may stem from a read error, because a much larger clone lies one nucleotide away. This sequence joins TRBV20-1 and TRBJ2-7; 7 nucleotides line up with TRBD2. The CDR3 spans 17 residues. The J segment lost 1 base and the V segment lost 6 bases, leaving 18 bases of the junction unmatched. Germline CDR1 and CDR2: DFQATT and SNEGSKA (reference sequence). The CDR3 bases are TGCAGTGCAAATCCCCCCTCAGCGGGACGGAGATCCTACGAGCAGTACTTC. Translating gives CSANPPSAGRRSYEQYF.

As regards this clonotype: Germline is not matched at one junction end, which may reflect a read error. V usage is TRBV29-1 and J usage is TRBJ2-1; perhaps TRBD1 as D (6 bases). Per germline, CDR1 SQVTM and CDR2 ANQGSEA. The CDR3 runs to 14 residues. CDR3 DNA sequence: TGTAGCGCCGCGACAGGAGTAGATTCCAATGAGCAGTTCTTC. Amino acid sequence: CSAATGVDSNEQFF.

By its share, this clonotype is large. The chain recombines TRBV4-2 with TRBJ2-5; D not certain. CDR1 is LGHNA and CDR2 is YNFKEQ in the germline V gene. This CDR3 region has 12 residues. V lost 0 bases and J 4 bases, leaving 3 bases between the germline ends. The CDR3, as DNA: TGTGCCAGCAGCCAAGATAGAGAGACCCAGTACTTC. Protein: CASSQDRETQYF.

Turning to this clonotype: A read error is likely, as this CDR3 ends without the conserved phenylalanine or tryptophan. The CDR3 here is CASSPRETSSTDTQYS. The CDR3 DNA sequence: TGTGCCAGCAGCCCGAGGGAAACCTCGAGCACAGATACGCAGTATTCT. This chain joins TRBV11-2 and TRBJ2-3, with D possibly being TRBD2 (5 bases). The CDR3 extends over 16 amino acids. The germline CDR1 and CDR2 sequences are SGHAT and FQNNGV. Trimming stripped 5 bases from V and 0 bases from J, with 15 bases between.

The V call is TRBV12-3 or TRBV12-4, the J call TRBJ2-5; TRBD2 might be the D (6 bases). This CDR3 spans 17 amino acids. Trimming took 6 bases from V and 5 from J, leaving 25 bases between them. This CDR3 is CASSFRLSGVPRETQYF. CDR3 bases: TGTGCCAGCAGCTTTCGACTATCGGGAGTACCTCGGGAGACCCAGTACTTC.

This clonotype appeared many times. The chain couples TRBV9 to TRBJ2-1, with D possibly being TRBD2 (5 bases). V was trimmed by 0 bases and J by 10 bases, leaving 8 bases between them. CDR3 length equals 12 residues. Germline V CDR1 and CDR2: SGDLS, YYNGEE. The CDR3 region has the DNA TGTGCCAGCAGCGTAGGGGAGTACGAGCAGTTCTTC. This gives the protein CASSVGEYEQFF. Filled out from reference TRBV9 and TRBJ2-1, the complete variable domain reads DSGVTQTPKHLITATGQRVTLRCSPRSGDLSVYWYQQSLDQGLQFLIQYYNGEERAKGNILERFSAQQFPDLHSELNLSSLELGDSALYFCASSVGEYEQFFGPGTRLTVL.

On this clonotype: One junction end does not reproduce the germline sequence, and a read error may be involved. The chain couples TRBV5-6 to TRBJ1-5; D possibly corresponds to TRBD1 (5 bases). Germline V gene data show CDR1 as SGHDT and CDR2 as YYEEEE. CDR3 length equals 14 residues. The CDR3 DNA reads TGTGCTAGCAGCACACGGGGCAGCAATCAACCCCAGCATTTT. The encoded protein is CASSTRGSNQPQHF.

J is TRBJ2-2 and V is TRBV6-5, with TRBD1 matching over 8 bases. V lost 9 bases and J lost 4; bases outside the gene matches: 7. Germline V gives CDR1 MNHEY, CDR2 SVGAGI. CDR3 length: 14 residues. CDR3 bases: TGTGCCAGTCCGCGGACAGGGTTCACCGGGGAGCTGTTTTTT. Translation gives CASPRTGFTGELFF.

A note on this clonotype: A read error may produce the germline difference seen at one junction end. CDR3 loop: CASSQNVSGVRDEQFF. CDR3 DNA: TGTGCCAGCAGCCAAAACGTATCGGGAGTCAGAGATGAGCAGTTCTTC. This chain joins TRBV4-3 and TRBJ2-1, with D maybe TRBD2 (6 bases). The germline V gene encodes CDR1 LGHNA and CDR2 YSLEER. This CDR3 has 16 amino acids.

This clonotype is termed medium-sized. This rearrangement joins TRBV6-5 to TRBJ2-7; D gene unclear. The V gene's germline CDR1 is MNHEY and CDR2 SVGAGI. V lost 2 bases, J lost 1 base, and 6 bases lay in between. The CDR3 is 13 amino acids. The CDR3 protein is CASSYRVSYEQYF. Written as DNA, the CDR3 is TGTGCCAGCAGTTACAGGGTATCCTACGAGCAGTACTTC.

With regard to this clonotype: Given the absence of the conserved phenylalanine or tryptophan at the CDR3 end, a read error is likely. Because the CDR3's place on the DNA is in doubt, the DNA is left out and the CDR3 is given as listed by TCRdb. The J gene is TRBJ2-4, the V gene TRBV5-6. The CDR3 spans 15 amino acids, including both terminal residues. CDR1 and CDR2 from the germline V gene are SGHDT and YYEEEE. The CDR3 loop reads CASSQRVVPKNIKYI.

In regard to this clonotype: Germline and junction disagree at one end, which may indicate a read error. CDR3 sequence: CASSYTWSYNEQFF. The CDR3 DNA is TGTGCCAGTTCTTATACATGGTCCTACAATGAACAGTTCTTC. The chain combines TRBV7-9 with TRBJ2-1; unclear D gene. The CDR3 has 14 residues. The germline V gene encodes CDR1 SEHNR and CDR2 FQNEAQ (reference sequence).

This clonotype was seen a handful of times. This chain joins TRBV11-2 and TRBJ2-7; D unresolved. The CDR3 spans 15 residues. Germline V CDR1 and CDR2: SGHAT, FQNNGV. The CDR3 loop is CASSLGVSCSYEQYF. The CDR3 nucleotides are TGTGCTAGTAGCTTAGGAGTTAGCTGTTCCTACGAGCAGTACTTC.

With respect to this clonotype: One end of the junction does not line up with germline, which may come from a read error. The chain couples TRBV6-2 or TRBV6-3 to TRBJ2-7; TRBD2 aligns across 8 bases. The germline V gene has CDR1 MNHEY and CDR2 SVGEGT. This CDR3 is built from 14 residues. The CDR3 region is CAGTSSGRLYELYF. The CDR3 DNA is TGTGCCGGCACTAGCAGCGGGAGACTCTACGAGCTGTACTTC.